The 28 T cell receptor beta chains presented below share a single source sample, sequenced in a study of T cell repertoires in cytomegalovirus infection. Via MiXCR, TCRdb re-called the reads, giving one row per CDR3 protein. This repertoire shows about 830,000 distinct CDR3 sequences, roughly 33% found once; its top ten account for roughly 12%. These receptors' targets are unknown. This specimen consisted of cultured CD8+ T cells from PBMCs, obtained from culture after CMV antigen stimulation. These receptors all stem from a human donor in good health (CMV status not recorded). Some clones in this sample may be carry-over from other donors' samples.

CDR3 sequence reads: CATSDESGTGELFF. CDR3 coding DNA: TGTGCCACCAGTGATGAATCGGGCACCGGGGAGCTGTTTTTT. The chain combines TRBV24-1 with TRBJ2-2; no reliable D call. The CDR3 has 14 amino acids. Per germline, CDR1 KGHDR and CDR2 SFDVKD. The V and J ends lost 3 bases and 4 bases respectively, with 8 bases between them.

This clonotype came up many times. V usage is TRBV2 and J usage is TRBJ2-5, with 10 bases aligning to TRBD2. Germline V gives CDR1 SNHLY, CDR2 FYNNEI. V lost 7 bases and J lost 7; bases outside the gene matches: 9. This CDR3 has 14 amino acids. CDR3 sequence (DNA): TGTGCCAGCACCGACGGACTAGCGGCCAGGACCCAGTACTTC. It is translated as CASTDGLAARTQYF. The full variable domain, in which reference TRBV2 and TRBJ2-5 provide the parts outside the CDR3, is EPEVTQTPSHQVTQMGQEVILRCVPISNHLYFYWYRQILGQKVEFLVSFYNNEISEKSEIFDDQFSVERPDGSNFTLKIRSTKLEDSAMYFCASTDGLAARTQYFGPGTRLLVL.

This clonotype was seen ten or more times. The rearrangement joins TRBV7-2 to TRBJ2-5; 7 bases map to TRBD2. This CDR3 contains 15 residues. Trimming cost V 6 bases and J 7 bases; bases outside gene matches: 14. The germline CDR1 and CDR2 sequences are SGHTA and FQGNSA. This CDR3 reads CASRGRDYPRRTQYF. CDR3 nucleotide sequence: TGTGCCAGCAGGGGCCGGGACTACCCCAGGCGGACCCAGTACTTC.

This clonotype was counted between two and nine times. The rearrangement uses TRBV6-1 and TRBJ2-3, with D tentatively TRBD1 or TRBD2 (6 bases each). The germline V gene has CDR1 MNHNS and CDR2 SASEGT. This CDR3 spans 16 amino acids. V lost 1 base, J lost 2 bases, and 13 bases lay in between. CDR3 sequence (DNA): TGTGCCAGCAGTGAAGAGGGGGGACAAGCCACAGATACGCAGTATTTT. This encodes CASSEEGGQATDTQYF.

Many counts were recorded for this clonotype. The genes are TRBV7-8 and TRBJ2-1; 9 bases align to TRBD1. This CDR3 comprises 15 residues. Trimming at V came to 1 base and at J to 9 bases, leaving 7 bases not matched to a gene. CDR1 and CDR2 (germline): SGHVS, FQNEAQ. The CDR3 DNA sequence: TGTGCCAGCAGCTTAGAGGGGACAGGGTACGTTGAGCAGTTCTTC. Protein product: CASSLEGTGYVEQFF. The whole variable domain, remainder taken from reference TRBV7-8 and TRBJ2-1, is GAGVSQSPRYKVAKRGQDVALRCDPISGHVSLFWYQQALGQGPEFLTYFQNEAQLDKSGLPSDRFFAERPEGSVSTLKIQRTQQEDSAVYLCASSLEGTGYVEQFFGPGTRLTVL.

The chain couples TRBV28 to TRBJ1-1; D remains ambiguous. V shed 6 bases and J shed 8 bases, with 19 bases lying between them. Germline V gene lookup returns CDR1 MDHEN and CDR2 SYDVKM. This CDR3 is built from 14 residues. As DNA, the CDR3 is TGTGCCAGCAGCTTACAATTGGCCGAGACGGAAGCTTTCTTT. Translated: CASSLQLAETEAFF. Complete variable domain (other parts from reference TRBV28 and TRBJ1-1): DVKVTQSSRYLVKRTGEKVFLECVQDMDHENMFWYRQDPGLGLRLIYFSYDVKMKEKGDIPEGYSVSREKKERFSLILESASTNQTSMYLCASSLQLAETEAFFGQGTRLTVV.

This chain connects TRBV6-2 or TRBV6-3 to TRBJ1-2; a possible D gene is TRBD1 (5 bases). Germline V CDR1 and CDR2: MNHEY, SVGEGT. The germline V and J ends were trimmed by 5 bases and 7 bases, with 14 bases remaining between them. CDR3 length equals 13 residues. The CDR3 nucleotides are TGTGCCAGCAGTCCCAGGGAGTTCAGTGGCTACACCTTC. Residues: CASSPREFSGYTF.

This clonotype was detected ten times or more. This rearrangement joins TRBV7-2 to TRBJ1-2; unclear D gene. The V and J ends lost 4 bases and 3 bases respectively, with 15 bases between them. The germline V gene has CDR1 SGHTA and CDR2 FQGNSA. The CDR3 spans 15 residues. The CDR3, as DNA: TGTGCCAGCAGCTCCAGGACGGGGAGGGACTATGGCTACACCTTC. It codes for CASSSRTGRDYGYTF.

This clonotype was picked up a small number of times. CDR3 amino acids: CASSFSPGDLYGYTF. In DNA form, the CDR3 reads TGTGCCAGCAGTTTCTCCCCCGGTGATCTTTATGGCTACACCTTC. The rearrangement uses TRBV12-3 or TRBV12-4 and TRBJ1-2; no reliable D call. Trimming removed 3 bases at V and 5 bases at J, with 16 bases between. The CDR3 length is 15 residues.

This clonotype was seen once. This chain uses TRBV2 with TRBJ1-2; D might be TRBD1 (5 bases). Per germline, CDR1 SNHLY and CDR2 FYNNEI. The V end lost 1 base, the J end lost 4 bases, and 13 bases lay between the germline ends. The CDR3 is 15 residues long. The CDR3 bases are TGTGCCAGCAGTGAAGGGCCGGACACCTCCTATGGCTACACCTTC. This gives the protein CASSEGPDTSYGYTF.

The chain is built from TRBV18 and TRBJ1-3, with D unresolved. There are 15 residues in the CDR3. Germline CDR1 and CDR2: KGHSH and LQKENI. V was shortened by 0 bases and J by 0 bases, with 6 bases between the two germline ends. This CDR3 reads CASSPPHRSGNTIYF. Written as DNA, the CDR3 is TGTGCCAGCTCACCACCCCATCGCTCTGGAAACACCATATATTTT.

The chain uses TRBV7-9 and TRBJ1-1; TRBD1 agrees at 11 bases. CDR1 and CDR2 from the germline V gene are SEHNR and FQNEAQ (reference sequence). CDR3 size: 14 residues. Unmatched junction bases numbered 7, after V lost 6 bases and J lost 7 bases. The CDR3 DNA is TGTGCCAGCAGTTGGACAGGGGGCGCGGGTGAAGCTTTCTTT. It codes for CASSWTGGAGEAFF.

The J gene is TRBJ1-2, the V gene TRBV27; TRBD1 matches 8 bases. V lost 3 bases and J lost 6; bases outside the gene matches: 9. CDR1 is MNHEY, CDR2 SMNVEV, per germline (reference sequence). This CDR3 is built from 15 residues. CDR3 protein: CASSFAGGKGDGYTF. CDR3 sequence (DNA): TGTGCCAGCAGTTTCGCAGGGGGCAAGGGAGATGGCTACACCTTC.

This clonotype was seen many times. The V call is TRBV12-3 or TRBV12-4, the J call TRBJ2-3; maybe TRBD2 (5 bases). Deletions cut 6 bases from V and 5 bases from J, with 9 bases between. CDR3 length: 12 residues. This CDR3 is CASRLGGDTQYF. CDR3 DNA: TGTGCCAGCAGGCTAGGAGGAGATACGCAGTATTTT.

This clonotype was detected only a few times. This chain links TRBV4-3 with TRBJ2-3; D is unresolved. The CDR3 loop spans 15 amino acids. Per germline, CDR1 LGHNA and CDR2 YSLEER. V was shortened by 0 bases and J by 2 bases, with 9 bases between the two germline ends. CDR3 nucleotides: TGCGCCAGCAGCCAAGAAAAGTTTCTCACAGATACGCAGTATTTT. Residues: CASSQEKFLTDTQYF.

Notes on this clonotype: A much larger clone lies one base from this, so it may be a read error. The chain links TRBV7-2 to TRBJ2-1; D not certain. This CDR3 contains 17 residues. V shed 3 bases and J shed 3 bases, with 18 bases lying between them. The germline V gene has CDR1 SGHTA and CDR2 FQGNSA. The CDR3 protein is CASSFRFGDGHYNEQFF. The CDR3 DNA reads TGTGCCAGCAGCTTTCGCTTTGGGGATGGGCACTACAATGAGCAGTTCTTC.

This rearrangement joins TRBV9 to TRBJ1-1, with D possibly being TRBD1 (5 bases). Trimming left V 0 bases short and J 3 bases short, with 6 bases between. The germline CDR1 and CDR2 sequences are SGDLS and YYNGEE. This CDR3 comprises 13 residues. The CDR3 reads CASSVEGDTEAFF. In DNA form, the CDR3 reads TGTGCCAGCAGCGTAGAAGGGGACACTGAAGCTTTCTTT.

A remark on this clonotype: An end of the junction does not agree with germline; a read error may underlie this. The chain has TRBV7-1 and TRBJ2-3, with TRBD2 identical over 8 bases. TRBV7-1 is treated as an ORF (open reading frame) with a function not yet certain. The CDR3 length is 15 residues. The CDR3 sequence: CASSAAGAPSDTQYF. The DNA for the CDR3 is TGTGCCAGCAGCGCAGCGGGGGCCCCGTCGGATACGCAGTATTTT.

This clonotype has just a few counts. The chain is built from TRBV2 and TRBJ2-5, with D perhaps TRBD1 (8 bases). The CDR3 loop spans 14 amino acids. The germline gives CDR1 SNHLY, CDR2 FYNNEI. V was pared by 6 bases and J by 2 bases, with 13 bases between. The CDR3 spells CASRNRGGQETQYF. Written as DNA, the CDR3 is TGTGCCAGCAGGAACAGGGGGGGGCAAGAGACCCAGTACTTC. The whole variable domain, filled in from reference TRBV2 and TRBJ2-5, reads EPEVTQTPSHQVTQMGQEVILRCVPISNHLYFYWYRQILGQKVEFLVSFYNNEISEKSEIFDDQFSVERPDGSNFTLKIRSTKLEDSAMYFCASRNRGGQETQYFGPGTRLLVL.

This chain links TRBV6-2 or TRBV6-3 with TRBJ2-7, with D tentatively TRBD1 (6 bases). CDR3 length: 14 residues. CDR1 and CDR2 (germline): MNHEY, SVGEGT. The V and J ends lost 3 bases and 3 bases respectively, with 12 bases between them. DNA for the CDR3: TGTGCCAGCAGTTATGACGAGGGGGACTACGAGCAGTACGTC. Translating it yields CASSYDEGDYEQYV.

The chain couples TRBV20-1 to TRBJ2-3, with 7 positions matching TRBD2. This CDR3 is 16 amino acids long. V lost 2 bases and J lost 0; bases outside the gene matches: 8. Germline V CDR1 and CDR2: DFQATT, SNEGSKA (reference sequence). CDR3 sequence (DNA): TGCAGTGCTAGAATTCTAGCGGACTTTAGCACAGATACGCAGTATTTT. Protein product: CSARILADFSTDTQYF.

This clonotype was seen a few times. This chain links TRBV27 with TRBJ1-1; tentative D call: TRBD1 (6 bases). The CDR3 has 14 residues. Germline lookup yields CDR1 MNHEY and CDR2 SMNVEV (reference sequence). The V end lost 5 bases, the J end lost 7 bases, and 17 bases lay between the germline ends. The CDR3 here is CASSANGGGIEAFF. The CDR3 DNA follows: TGTGCCAGCAGTGCGAATGGGGGCGGAATTGAAGCTTTCTTT.

This clonotype was seen many times. The gene calls are TRBV7-2 and TRBJ2-7, with unresolved D. Germline CDR1 reads SGHTA; CDR2 reads FQGNSA. The CDR3 sequence is 13 residues long. V lost 2 bases, J lost 4 bases, and 9 bases lay in between. The CDR3 DNA follows: TGTGCCAGCAGCTTAACAGACATATACGAGCAGTACTTC. Residues: CASSLTDIYEQYF.

Only a few counts were recorded for this clonotype. The genes are TRBV5-1 and TRBJ1-4; D perhaps matches TRBD1 (6 bases). Germline V CDR1 and CDR2: SGHRS, YFSETQ. The CDR3 consists of 16 residues. Trimming stripped 3 bases from V and 0 bases from J, with 12 bases between. CDR3 loop: CASSSDSLATNEKLFF. CDR3 sequence (DNA): TGCGCCAGCAGCTCGGACAGTCTCGCAACTAATGAAAAACTGTTTTTT.

This clonotype was seen only a few times. This chain uses TRBV14 with TRBJ1-1; tentative D call: TRBD1 (5 bases). The V end lost 3 bases, the J end lost 6 bases, and 14 bases lay between the germline ends. Germline CDR1 and CDR2: SGHDN and FVKESK. The CDR3 extends over 14 amino acids. The CDR3 DNA reads TGTGCCAGCAGCCATATAGACAGCATGGCTGAAGCTTTCTTT. This encodes CASSHIDSMAEAFF.

This clonotype has more than one count but fewer than ten. The CDR3 here is CSVVWGAPEAFF. CDR3 coding DNA: TGCAGCGTTGTATGGGGGGCCCCTGAAGCTTTCTTT. V usage is TRBV29-1 and J usage is TRBJ1-1, with a possible D match to TRBD1 (6 bases). CDR3 length: 12 residues. Per the germline V gene, CDR1 is SQVTM and CDR2 is ANQGSEA. V gave up 4 bases and J gave up 6 bases, with 12 bases separating them.

This clonotype has at least ten counts. The chain uses TRBV7-6 and TRBJ1-2; D not certain. The V and J ends lost 5 bases and 2 bases respectively, with 9 bases between them. This CDR3 has 13 amino acids. Germline CDR1 reads SGHVS; CDR2 reads FNYEAQ. CDR3 nucleotide sequence: TGTGCCAGCAGCAAAACCAGGAACTATGGCTACACCTTC. Amino acids: CASSKTRNYGYTF. Full variable domain (remainder filled in from reference TRBV7-6 and TRBJ1-2): GAGVSQSPRYKVTKRGQDVALRCDPISGHVSLYWYRQALGQGPEFLTYFNYEAQQDKSGLPNDRFSAERPEGSISTLTIQRTEQRDSAMYRCASSKTRNYGYTFGSGTRLTVV.

This clonotype was detected only a few times. The chain couples TRBV7-2 to TRBJ2-3; 7 bases agree with TRBD2. The CDR3 sequence is 15 residues long. Germline V gene sequence: CDR1 SGHTA, CDR2 FQGNSA. Trimming removed 5 bases from V and 3 bases from J; junction bases left unmatched: 8. The CDR3 DNA reads as TGTGCCAGCAGCCTATTGCGGGGGTTAACAGATACGCAGTATTTT. Amino acids: CASSLLRGLTDTQYF.